This T cell receptor beta chain was captured by sequencing in a study of OX40 agonist ivuxolimab in advanced cancers. There are 12 residues in the CDR3. Germline CDR1 reads MNHNS; CDR2 reads SASEGT. The trim removed 11 bases at V and 1 base at J, leaving 4 bases unmatched. In its sample, this clone was seen a few times. Assay used: immunoSEQ multiplex PCR; TCRdb lists only in-frame clones, some missing. Of about 100,000 clones detected, 89% appear once; the ten largest clones hold around 0.16%. The chain combines TRBV6-1 with TRBJ1-1, with TRBD1 identical over 7 bases. Material: CD4+ or CD8+ T cells sorted from blood, obtained in a trial of the OX40 agonist ivuxolimab. The source of this sequence is an adult with an advanced solid tumor such as melanoma, head and neck, liver or kidney cancer. The CDR3 spells CACGQENTEAFF. The CDR3 nucleotides are TGTGCCTGCGGACAGGAGAACACTGAAGCTTTCTTT.